These 21 T cell receptor beta chains originate from one sample sequenced in a study of blood T cell repertoires in COVID-19. The repertoire was sequenced with immunoSEQ multiplex PCR; TCRdb's copy has only in-frame clones and lacks some. Here the sample spans roughly 130,000 clones, 84% being singletons. Sample: peripheral blood. The receptor source for this set is a woman aged 30 to 39 who had recovered from COVID-19.

The genes are TRBV28 and TRBJ1-2; D is unclear. The CDR3 runs 12 residues. Trimming pared 2 bases from V and 8 bases from J, leaving 9 bases between. CDR1 and CDR2 from the germline V gene are MDHEN and SYDVKM. In nucleotides, the CDR3 is TGTGCCAGCAGTTTAGCCCTGGAGGGCTACACCTTC. It is translated as CASSLALEGYTF.

The chain combines TRBV5-1 with TRBJ1-6; D might be TRBD1 (5 bases). Trimming left V 0 bases short and J 4 bases short, with 8 bases between. This CDR3 is 15 amino acids long. CDR1 and CDR2 from the germline V gene are SGHRS and YFSETQ. CDR3 in DNA: TGCGCCAGCAGCTTGGACAGGCCGTATAATTCACCCCTCCACTTT. Its protein is CASSLDRPYNSPLHF.

This rearrangement joins TRBV5-4 to TRBJ2-5, with D perhaps matching TRBD1 (5 bases). The germline V and J ends were trimmed by 3 bases and 2 bases, with 14 bases remaining between them. Germline assignment: CDR1 SGHNT and CDR2 YYREEE (reference sequence). The CDR3 contains 15 residues. The CDR3 DNA reads TGTGCCAGCAGCTCACGGACGGACATTCAAGAGACCCAGTACTTC. This codes for CASSSRTDIQETQYF.

The chain is built from TRBV14 and TRBJ2-1; 8 positions agree with TRBD2. The CDR3 is made up of 18 amino acids. With V trimmed by 1 base and J by 5 bases, 13 bases remained unmatched. Germline CDR1 and CDR2: SGHDN and FVKESK. The CDR3, as DNA: TGTGCCAGCAGCCAAGCAGGGAAGGTGAGCGGGAGCCACAATGAGCAGTTCTTC. It translates to CASSQAGKVSGSHNEQFF.

This chain joins TRBV5-5 and TRBJ1-3, with D tentatively TRBD1 (6 bases). The germline CDR1 and CDR2 sequences are SGHKS and YYEKEE (reference sequence). The CDR3 spans 16 residues. V shed 0 bases and J shed 0 bases, with 10 bases lying between them. The CDR3: CASSLVGGPSGNTIYF. CDR3 coding DNA: TGTGCCAGCAGCTTGGTCGGGGGGCCCTCTGGAAACACCATATATTTT.

The CDR3 region has the DNA TGTGCCAGCAGCGGATCTCGACTAGCGGAATACAATGAGCAGTTCTTC. This gives the protein CASSGSRLAEYNEQFF. The chain combines TRBV7-3 with TRBJ2-1, with 9 bases aligning to TRBD2. V dropped 5 bases and J dropped 4; count of bases not matched to a gene: 9. The germline gives CDR1 SGHTA, CDR2 FQGTGA. The CDR3 totals 16 residues.

The V gene is TRBV5-1, the J gene TRBJ2-5; 10 bases are shared with TRBD2. CDR3 size: 19 residues. Per germline, CDR1 SGHRS and CDR2 YFSETQ. The V and J ends lost 4 bases and 6 bases, in that order; junction bases with no gene match: 21. The CDR3 coding sequence is TGCGCCAGCAGCCCTTCGGGGCTAGCGGGAGCAACTGGGGGCAAGACCCAGTACTTC. It is translated as CASSPSGLAGATGGKTQYF. The entire variable domain, with the rest obtained from reference TRBV5-1 and TRBJ2-5, is as follows: KAGVTQTPRYLIKTRGQQVTLSCSPISGHRSVSWYQQTPGQGLQFLFEYFSETQRNKGNFPGRFSGRQFSNSRSEMNVSTLELGDSALYLCASSPSGLAGATGGKTQYFGPGTRLLVL.

CDR3 loop: CASSLMTGSTGELFF. In DNA, the CDR3 is TGCGCCAGCAGCTTGATGACAGGGAGTACCGGGGAGCTGTTTTTT. V gene TRBV5-1 combines with J gene TRBJ2-2, with 7 bases aligning to TRBD1. From germline, CDR1 is SGHRS and CDR2 YFSETQ. CDR3 length: 15 residues. With 1 base clipped from V and 5 bases from J, the junction kept 5 bases outside the gene matches.

The chain recombines TRBV11-3 with TRBJ2-2, with a tentative D call TRBD1 (5 bases). Deletions cut 5 bases from V and 3 bases from J, with 10 bases between. The CDR3 extends over 14 amino acids. In germline, CDR1 is SGHNT, CDR2 YENEEA. The CDR3 region is CASSDRQYTGELFF. The CDR3 coding sequence is TGTGCCAGCAGCGACCGACAGTACACCGGGGAGCTGTTTTTT.

The rearrangement uses TRBV18 and TRBJ1-6, with D possibly being TRBD1 (5 bases). The CDR3 spans 16 residues. V lost 3 bases, J lost 10 bases, and 19 bases lay in between. Germline lookup yields CDR1 KGHSH and CDR2 LQKENI. CDR3 sequence reads: CASSPQTAGARSPLHF. The CDR3, as DNA: TGTGCCAGCTCACCTCAGACAGCGGGAGCGAGATCACCCCTCCACTTT.

This sequence joins TRBV19 and TRBJ2-1, with 9 bases lining up with TRBD2. Trimming removed 1 base from V and 0 bases from J; junction bases left unmatched: 10. Germline CDR1 LNHDA, CDR2 SQIVND (reference sequence). This CDR3 region has 19 residues. This CDR3 is CASSIVRLAVPSSYNEQFF. CDR3 DNA: TGTGCCAGTAGTATAGTAAGACTAGCGGTCCCGAGCTCCTACAATGAGCAGTTCTTC.

The V gene is TRBV15, the J gene TRBJ2-7; a weak D match, TRBD2 (5 bases). CDR1 LNHNV and CDR2 YYDKDF come from the germline V gene (reference sequence). CDR3 length equals 13 residues. V shed 3 bases and J shed 3 bases, with 9 bases lying between them. The CDR3 loop reads CATSSGVGYEQYF. The DNA of the CDR3 is TGTGCCACCAGCAGCGGGGTAGGCTACGAGCAGTACTTC.

This rearrangement joins TRBV19 to TRBJ2-7; 9 nucleotides align to TRBD1. V gave up 4 bases and J gave up 3 bases; unmatched junction bases: 7. Per the germline V gene, CDR1 is LNHDA and CDR2 is SQIVND (reference sequence). The CDR3 is made up of 15 amino acids. The CDR3 sequence: CASSSGTGKFYEQYF. The CDR3 DNA reads as TGTGCCAGTAGTAGCGGGACAGGGAAGTTCTACGAGCAGTACTTC.

This chain links TRBV11-2 with TRBJ1-6; 7 bases map to TRBD1. This CDR3 has 15 amino acids. Germline lookup yields CDR1 SGHAT and CDR2 FQNNGV. V lost 4 bases and J lost 5; bases outside the gene matches: 5. The DNA of the CDR3 is TGTGCCAGCAGCTCGACCGGGACAGATAATTCACCCCTCCACTTT. Translation gives CASSSTGTDNSPLHF.

The sample holds one count of this clone. V and J are TRBV3-1 (or the pseudogene TRBV3-2) and TRBJ2-7; TRBD1 matches at 7 bases. CDR1 is LGHDT, CDR2 YNNKEL, per germline (reference sequence). V dropped 4 bases and J dropped 5; count of bases not matched to a gene: 2. This CDR3 is built from 12 residues. The CDR3 DNA is TGTGCCAGCAGCCTAACAGGGGACGAGCAGTACTTC. Its protein is CASSLTGDEQYF.

V usage is TRBV11-3 and J usage is TRBJ2-1; 10 bases fit TRBD2. Trimming removed 5 bases from V and 8 bases from J; junction bases left unmatched: 18. The CDR3 spans 18 residues. From germline, CDR1 is SGHNT and CDR2 YENEEA. CDR3 amino acids: CASSKVNLERGGLHEQFF. CDR3 DNA: TGTGCCAGCAGCAAGGTCAATTTAGAGCGGGGGGGCCTACATGAGCAGTTCTTC.

This clone appeared a few times. V and J are TRBV6-5 and TRBJ2-7; 7 bases map to TRBD2. The V gene's germline CDR1 is MNHEY and CDR2 SVGAGI. This CDR3 has 12 amino acids. V shed 10 bases, J shed 7 bases, and the junction held 10 bases outside the gene matches. The CDR3: CATSSGAWEQYF. CDR3 nucleotides: TGTGCCACTTCGAGCGGGGCCTGGGAGCAGTACTTC.

The V gene is TRBV7-6, the J gene TRBJ2-5, with TRBD2 matching over 9 bases. CDR1 is SGHVS, CDR2 FNYEAQ, per germline. Trimming removed 1 base from V and 7 bases from J; junction bases left unmatched: 4. The CDR3 runs to 14 residues. CDR3 loop: CASSLGLAVGTQYF. CDR3 coding DNA: TGTGCCAGCAGCTTAGGACTAGCGGTCGGGACCCAGTACTTC.

A single count supports this clone. V is TRBV12-3 or TRBV12-4 and J is TRBJ2-7, with 13 bases aligning to TRBD2. Trimming took 7 bases from V and 5 from J; bases not matched to a gene: 2. The CDR3 is 13 amino acids. CDR3 DNA sequence: TGTGCCAGCATGACTAGCGGGGGGAACGAGCAGTACTTC. Its protein product is CASMTSGGNEQYF.

The rearrangement links TRBV19 to TRBJ1-1, with 12 bases matching TRBD1. CDR3 length: 16 residues. Germline-derived CDR1 and CDR2 are LNHDA and SQIVND (reference sequence). V gave up 0 bases and J gave up 6 bases; unmatched junction bases: 5. CDR3 sequence (DNA): TGTGCCAGTAGTATAGAGGGGACAGGGGGCGATCCTGAAGCTTTCTTT. This sequence encodes CASSIEGTGGDPEAFF. Based on the CDR3 plus reference TRBV19 and TRBJ1-1, the full variable domain is DGGITQSPKYLFRKEGQNVTLSCEQNLNHDAMYWYRQDPGQGLRLIYYSQIVNDFQKGDIAEGYSVSREKKESFPLTVTSAQKNPTAFYLCASSIEGTGGDPEAFFGQGTRLTVV.

This rearrangement joins TRBV5-1 to TRBJ2-5; weak D call: TRBD2 (6 bases). V was clipped by 4 bases and J by 2 bases, with 18 bases between them. Germline CDR1 is SGHRS and CDR2 is YFSETQ. The CDR3 covers 16 residues. The DNA of the CDR3 is TGCGCCAGCAGCCGAACTCCCACGGAGGGTCAAGAGACCCAGTACTTC. Protein product: CASSRTPTEGQETQYF.